This TCR beta chain was found in a study of T-cell reconstitution after alpha-beta-depleted transplantation in children. During its preparation, the TCRbeta library received unique molecular identifiers. TCRdb used MiXCR to reprocess the PCR reads, holding one entry per CDR3 protein. The repertoire consists of around 200,000 distinct CDR3 sequences, with approximately 8.4% occurring once and the leading ten covering 35% to 45%. Regarding the study as a whole: About two months after transplant, alpha-beta T cells reportedly came from several hundred expanded graft clones.

This clonotype was counted between two and nine times. Its target is not known. The starting material was PBMCs, mostly from graft donor cells, obtained 360 days after TCRalphabeta/CD19-depleted stem cell transplant. The source is a male patient under 10 years old who had a stem cell transplant for acute myeloid leukemia, so the T cells may come from the graft donor.

DNA of the CDR3: TGCGCCAGCAGCCCCCTGCGCAGGTGTAATACCTACGAGCAGTACTTC. Its protein product is CASSPLRRCNTYEQYF. The chain is built from TRBV5-1 and TRBJ2-7; D is undetermined. Looked up from germline, CDR1 is SGHRS and CDR2 is YFSETQ. Trimming left V 4 bases short and J 2 bases short, with 19 bases between. The CDR3 contains 16 residues.